This T cell receptor (beta chain) came from a study of breast tumors, draining lymph nodes, adjacent tissues. The V end lost 3 bases, the J end lost 6 bases, and 12 bases lay between the germline ends. Germline V gene lookup returns CDR1 LGHDT and CDR2 YNNKEL (reference sequence). The CDR3 loop spans 14 amino acids. TCRdb re-derived calls from the multiplex PCR reads in MiXCR, one entry per CDR3 protein. The sample lists approximately 300,000 distinct CDR3 sequences, 30% to 35% occurring once. Samples came from axillary lymph nodes draining the breast cancer. This TCR was recovered from a female donor with breast cancer. Some clones in this sample may be carry-over from other donors' samples. The chain carries TRBV3-1 and TRBJ1-5; D unclear. The sample consisted of axillary lymph node tissue. The CDR3 DNA follows: TGTGCCAGCAGCCAGGCGAGGGTCAGTCAGCCCCAGCATTTT. Amino acids: CASSQARVSQPQHF.